This TCR beta chain originates from a study of T cells in Graves' hyperthyroidism and ophthalmopathy. Across the whole study: Any treatment followed the collection of peripheral blood at initial diagnosis.

General study results and limits: Model predictions of ophthalmopathy came a median approximately seven months before onset. In simple terms, a model built on 13 V-J features told ophthalmopathy apart from stable hyperthyroidism.

The length of the CDR3 is 15 residues. Germline V lookup: CDR1 SGHRS, CDR2 YFSETQ. The V segment lost 0 bases and the J segment 1 base; nucleotides outside the gene matches: 4. It was RNA transcripts that yielded the amplified TCR beta CDR3 regions. HTBI primers were employed in a first-round RT-PCR of the TCR CDR3. TCRdb independently ran MiXCR on the multiplex PCR reads; one entry per CDR3 protein. The sample has some 370,000 distinct CDR3 sequences; more than 12% are singletons. This clonotype was counted many times. Its antigen is unidentified. The cohort's ophthalmopathy patients, a group with duration under 3 months, had a Clinical Activity Score of at least 3 and a NOSPECS grade of at least 4.

The receptor was derived from a man aged 45 to 65 with Graves' ophthalmopathy. J is TRBJ2-7 and V is TRBV5-1, with 7 bases fitting TRBD1. The source material was blood. CDR3 DNA sequence: TGCGCCAGCAGCTTGGCCTTGGGACAGTCCTACGAGCAGTACTTC. Residues: CASSLALGQSYEQYF.